In this sample, the clone carrying this T cell receptor (beta chain) turned up a few times. Its antigen is unidentified. This record comes from a study of T cells in Graves' hyperthyroidism and ophthalmopathy. Overall study results and limits: Ophthalmopathy could be told apart from stable hyperthyroidism with a 13 V-J model.

Germline loops: CDR1 LGHDT, CDR2 YNNKEL (reference sequence). This CDR3 contains 16 residues. V lost 0 bases to trimming and J lost 3 bases, with 12 bases between them. Amplification targeted TCR beta CDR3 regions from RNA transcripts. First-round RT-PCR targeting the TCR CDR3 was performed with the HTBI primer set. From the multiplex PCR reads, TCRdb called clonotypes with MiXCR, one entry per CDR3 protein. The sample gives roughly 750,000 distinct CDR3 sequences, about 16% of which show up once; approximately 8.4% is in the top ten. The chain recombines TRBV3-1 with TRBJ2-1, with unresolved D. The sample was blood. This receptor was taken from a man younger than 35 with Graves' hyperthyroidism. In DNA, the CDR3 is TGTGCCAGCAGCCAAGATCAGAGGTTGTTCTACAATGAGCAGTTCTTC. Amino acids: CASSQDQRLFYNEQFF.